The 17 T cell receptor beta chains given below trace back to one sample, sequenced in a study of cytomegalovirus exposure and HLA in healthy donors. Researchers ran the PCR with 60 Vbeta and 13 Jbeta primers. Method: immunoSEQ multiplex PCR; TCRdb's copy keeps in-frame clones and lacks some. The sample records approximately 150,000 clones, about 80% being singletons. Sequenced material: PBMCs. The receptors derive from a woman in her 40s in good health and CMV-seronegative.

This clone has just one count. The chain employs TRBV7-7 and TRBJ1-3; TRBD1 agrees at 7 bases. The CDR3 sequence is 15 residues long. Germline loops: CDR1 SSHAT, CDR2 FNYEAQ (reference sequence). The trim removed 5 bases at V and 0 bases at J, leaving 4 bases unmatched. CDR3 residues: CASSRGQSSGNTIYF. CDR3 DNA sequence: TGTGCCAGCAGCAGGGGACAGAGCTCTGGAAACACCATATATTTT.

This chain joins TRBV7-9 and TRBJ2-2, with D maybe TRBD1 (6 bases). This CDR3 spans 14 amino acids. V was trimmed by 6 bases and J by 1 base, leaving 9 bases between them. Germline CDR1 is SEHNR and CDR2 is FQNEAQ (reference sequence). CDR3 in amino acids: CASRPQGNTGELFF. The CDR3 coding sequence is TGTGCCAGCAGACCACAGGGGAACACCGGGGAGCTGTTTTTT.

The chain combines TRBV5-5 with TRBJ1-2, with 7 bases that match TRBD1. CDR1 and CDR2 from the germline V gene are SGHKS and YYEKEE (reference sequence). This CDR3 has 13 residues. J lost 4 bases, V lost 5 bases, and 5 bases had no gene match. CDR3 sequence reads: CASRLQGSYGYTF. CDR3 bases: TGTGCCAGCAGATTACAGGGGAGCTATGGCTACACCTTC.

The chain has TRBV27 and TRBJ2-3, with 13 bases matching TRBD2. V shed 5 bases, J shed 1 base, and the junction held 15 bases outside the gene matches. Germline CDR1 MNHEY, CDR2 SMNVEV (reference sequence). The CDR3 is 20 amino acids. CDR3 in amino acids: CASSPAPPLLAGGGTDTQYF. CDR3 nucleotide sequence: TGTGCCAGCAGTCCCGCCCCCCCATTACTAGCGGGGGGGGGCACAGATACGCAGTATTTT.

The chain couples TRBV4-3 to TRBJ2-4, with TRBD2 identical over 7 bases. There are 17 residues in the CDR3. Germline CDR1 is LGHNA and CDR2 is YSLEER. V dropped 1 base and J dropped 1; count of bases not matched to a gene: 7. The CDR3 DNA follows: TGCGCCAGCAGCCAAGGAACGAGCGGGACTGCCAAAAACATTCAGTACTTC. Encoded protein: CASSQGTSGTAKNIQYF.

This sequence joins TRBV6-6 and TRBJ2-2, with D possibly matching TRBD2 (5 bases). This CDR3 has 13 amino acids. The V end lost 7 bases, the J end lost 6 bases, and 12 bases lay between the germline ends. Germline CDR1 reads MNHNY; CDR2 reads SVGAGI (reference sequence). CDR3 nucleotides: TGTGCCAGCAAACCGGGGAGCGCCGGGGAGCTGTTTTTT. Translated, it gives CASKPGSAGELFF.

This clone came up a few times. The CDR3 here is CASRGRGLGYTF. CDR3 bases: TGTGCCAGCCGGGGCAGGGGGCTTGGCTACACCTTC. The J gene is TRBJ1-2, the V gene TRBV6-6, with TRBD1 matching 8 bases. This CDR3 contains 12 residues. Per germline, CDR1 MNHNY and CDR2 SVGAGI (reference sequence). J gave up 7 bases and V 8 bases, and 6 bases lay outside the gene matches.

V is TRBV28 and J is TRBJ2-3; D may be TRBD1 (6 bases). V was clipped by 6 bases and J by 0 bases, with 22 bases between them. The CDR3 loop spans 18 amino acids. CDR1 and CDR2 (germline): MDHEN, SYDVKM. Here the CDR3 DNA reads TGTGCCAGCAGACCGCCTTTTGGGGGCAGACCTAGCACAGATACGCAGTATTTT. This translates into CASRPPFGGRPSTDTQYF.

This chain uses TRBV15 with TRBJ2-5; 7 nucleotides agree with TRBD1. Trimming removed 5 bases from V and 1 base from J; junction bases left unmatched: 10. The CDR3 covers 16 residues. CDR1 is LNHNV, CDR2 YYDKDF, per germline (reference sequence). CDR3: CATSERRDRGQETQYF. The CDR3, as DNA: TGTGCCACCAGCGAACGCCGGGACAGAGGCCAAGAGACCCAGTACTTC.

This CDR3 is CASSPEGAGRNEQFF. CDR3 bases: TGCGCCAGCAGCCCAGAGGGGGCAGGGCGCAATGAGCAGTTCTTC. V is TRBV4-1 and J is TRBJ2-1; 7 bases are shared with TRBD1. Trimming took 4 bases from V and 6 from J; bases not matched to a gene: 9. CDR3 length equals 15 residues. Per germline, CDR1 MGHRA and CDR2 YSYEKL.

This chain links TRBV4-1 with TRBJ2-7, with 9 bases matching TRBD1. The junction had 8 bases not matched to a gene; V was cut back by 6 bases and J by 5 bases. CDR3 length: 14 residues. CDR1 and CDR2 (germline): MGHRA, YSYEKL. The CDR3 is CASSPGTGSNEQYF. CDR3 nucleotide sequence: TGCGCCAGCAGTCCCGGGACAGGGTCCAACGAGCAGTACTTC.

J is TRBJ1-3 and V is TRBV6-5, with D possibly TRBD1 on 5 matching bases. Trimming stripped 6 bases from V and 0 bases from J, with 9 bases between. Germline loops: CDR1 MNHEY, CDR2 SVGAGI. This CDR3 is 14 amino acids long. The CDR3 nucleotides are TGTGCCAGCAGGGGACTGAGCTCTGGAAACACCATATATTTT. Protein product: CASRGLSSGNTIYF.

This clone has a single count. The chain joins TRBV5-8 to TRBJ2-4; TRBD1 aligns across 7 bases. Germline CDR1 and CDR2: SGHTS and YDEGEE. CDR3 size: 17 residues. With V trimmed by 4 bases and J by 8 bases, 18 bases remained unmatched. DNA of the CDR3: TGTGCCAGCAGCCCTTTACTCGGGACAGATTGGGTGGACATTCAGTACTTC. It codes for CASSPLLGTDWVDIQYF.

V is TRBV10-2 and J is TRBJ1-2; the D gene is possibly TRBD1 (5 bases). The length of the CDR3 is 13 residues. Germline V gene data show CDR1 as WSHSY and CDR2 as SAAADI. With 7 bases removed from V and 3 bases from J, the gap between germline ends came to 12 bases. Here the CDR3 DNA reads TGCGCCAGCACGGACACACTATACTATGGCTACACCTTC. This sequence encodes CASTDTLYYGYTF.

In this sample, this clone turned up once. Compared with germline, one end of the junction differs, possibly owing to a read error. The chain joins TRBV7-9 to TRBJ1-2; TRBD1 matches 10 bases. Germline CDR1 and CDR2: SEHNR and FQNEAQ (reference sequence). This CDR3 is built from 16 residues. The CDR3: CSSSRQGASYGYGYTF. The DNA for the CDR3 is TGTTCCAGCAGCCGACAGGGGGCGAGCTATGGCTATGGCTACACCTTC.

J is TRBJ1-1 and V is TRBV5-1; 12 bases map to TRBD1. The germline gives CDR1 SGHRS, CDR2 YFSETQ. The CDR3 is 16 residues long. The ends lost 4 bases at V and 5 bases at J; junction bases unmatched: 9. In DNA, the CDR3 is TGCGCCAGCAGCAGGGGACAGGGGGCGCAGGGAACTGAAGCTTTCTTT. Its protein is CASSRGQGAQGTEAFF.

The J gene is TRBJ1-1, the V gene TRBV29-1; the D gene is possibly TRBD1 (5 bases). V was cut by 3 bases and J by 0 bases, with 11 bases left in between. Germline lookup yields CDR1 SQVTM and CDR2 ANQGSEA. There are 14 residues in the CDR3. CDR3 sequence reads: CSVEGTTVNTEAFF. The CDR3 bases are TGCAGCGTTGAGGGAACGACAGTGAACACTGAAGCTTTCTTT. The whole variable domain, remainder taken from reference TRBV29-1 and TRBJ1-1, is SAVISQKPSRDICQRGTSLTIQCQVDSQVTMMFWYRQQPGQSLTLIATANQGSEATYESGFVIDKFPISRPNLTFSTLTVSNMSPEDSSIYLCSVEGTTVNTEAFFGQGTRLTVV.